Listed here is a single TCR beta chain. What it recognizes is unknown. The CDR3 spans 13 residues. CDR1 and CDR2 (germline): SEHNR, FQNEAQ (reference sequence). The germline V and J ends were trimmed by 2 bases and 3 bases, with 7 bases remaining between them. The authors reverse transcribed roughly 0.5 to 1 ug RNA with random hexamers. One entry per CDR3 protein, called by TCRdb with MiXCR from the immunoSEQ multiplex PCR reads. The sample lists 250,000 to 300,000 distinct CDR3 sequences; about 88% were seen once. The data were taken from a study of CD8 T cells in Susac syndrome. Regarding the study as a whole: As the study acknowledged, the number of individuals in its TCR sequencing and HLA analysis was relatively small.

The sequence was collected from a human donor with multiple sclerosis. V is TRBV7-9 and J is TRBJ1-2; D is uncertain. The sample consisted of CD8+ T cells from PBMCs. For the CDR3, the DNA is TGTGCCAGCAGCTTATGGGCGTACTATGGCTACACCTTC. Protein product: CASSLWAYYGYTF.